This T cell receptor (beta chain) came from a study of T cell repertoires in cytomegalovirus infection (dated by TCRdb to the late 2010s). For context, the study as a whole: Donor HLA type was relevant to the analysis, as public TCR beta signatures indicated carriage of CMV infection together with the matching HLA type.

The paper as a whole reports these results and caveats: In both this cohort and an independent cohort of 352 donors, the cumulative frequency of public TCR beta family members distinguished carriers of CMV infection plus the relevant HLA type. The ex vivo response was dominated by HLA-C-restricted CMV-specific TCR beta clonotypes, which also provided the single most frequent clonotype in two of eight donors.

Sequenced on an Illumina HiSeq 1500. In TCRdb, the public reads were trimmed at Q25 with fastp and aligned with MiXCR, with productive beta chains retained. Each record represents a unique CDR3 protein, reported with the most common genes and DNA among its rows. The sample yields about 360,000 distinct CDR3 sequences; 15% to 20% were counted once. Roughly 9% of the sample rests with the top ten. Of note for this clonotype: The specificity of this receptor is unknown. There are no base qualities to consult, and no much larger clone falls within one base.

Trimming at the junction amounts to 0 bases on V and 0 bases on J, and the germline ends lie 8 bases apart. According to the germline V gene (reference sequence), CDR1 reads GTSNPN and CDR2 reads SVGIG. The CDR3 holds 14 amino acids from the cysteine to the phenylalanine. The read is trimmed to its CDR3 DNA, 42 bases read in frame from base 1. Sequencing used PBMCs. The sequence derives from a human donor in good health (CMV status not recorded). Some clones in this sample may be carry-over from other donors' samples. In this chain, TRBV30 is recombined with TRBJ1-1, and possibly TRBD1, on 6 matching bases. The DNA sequence is TGTGCCTGGAGTGTAAGGGGGTTGAACACTGAAGCTTTCTTT. Its amino acids are CAWSVRGLNTEAFF.